These T cell receptor beta chains were read from a single sample in a study of identical twins. Each CDR3 protein is one row after TCRdb ran MiXCR on the 5' RACE reads. The sample holds 690,000 or so distinct CDR3 sequences, 5.5% to 6.5% seen once. The sample taken for sequencing was naive T cells sorted from blood. Receptors originate from a man younger than 30 in good health. The conserved cysteine and the conserved F or W are not part of the CDR3 here. Each record gives: V gene, CDR3 protein.

>TRBV29-1
SVRLVSEQY
>TRBV20-1
SARRPSGGNEQF
>TRBV6-2/TRBV6-3
ASSPHTLNTEAF
>TRBV12-3/TRBV12-4
ASSRETTYGYT
>TRBV5-1
ASRLTGDYEQY
>TRBV6-2/TRBV6-3
ASSSRDSGPTDTQY
>TRBV11-2
ASSLGLAGGGKNIQY
>TRBV6-1
ASSHTFGQGKETQY
>TRBV5-6
ASSFGAPNEQF
>TRBV4-2
ASSPGQGASPDTQY
>TRBV11-2
ASSLIGAGFRELF